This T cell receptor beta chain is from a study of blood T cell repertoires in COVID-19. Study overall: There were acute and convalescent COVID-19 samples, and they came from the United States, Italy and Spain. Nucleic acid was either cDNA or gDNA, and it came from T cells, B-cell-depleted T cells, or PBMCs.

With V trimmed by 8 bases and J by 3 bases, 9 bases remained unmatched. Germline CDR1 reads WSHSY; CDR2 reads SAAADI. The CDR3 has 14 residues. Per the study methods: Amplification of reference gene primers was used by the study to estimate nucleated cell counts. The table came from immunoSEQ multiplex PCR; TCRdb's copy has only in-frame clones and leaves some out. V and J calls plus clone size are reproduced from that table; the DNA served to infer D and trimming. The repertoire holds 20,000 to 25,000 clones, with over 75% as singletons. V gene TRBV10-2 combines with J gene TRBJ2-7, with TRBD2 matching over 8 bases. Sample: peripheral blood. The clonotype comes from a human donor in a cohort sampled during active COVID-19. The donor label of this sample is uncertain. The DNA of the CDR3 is TGCGCCAGCGGGGGGCGGGAGGAACGCTACGAGCAGTACTTC. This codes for CASGGREERYEQYF.